This is a list of T cell receptor beta chains from one sample in a study of radiotherapy plus CTLA-4 blockade in lung cancer. Some clones are missing from TCRdb's copy, which holds only in-frame ones; the method was immunoSEQ multiplex PCR. Seen here are approximately 33,000 clones, 78% observed once, and the top ten hold around 7.5%. The sample was peripheral blood, taken from a patient treated with radiotherapy plus ipilimumab. Source of these receptors: a human donor with non-small cell lung cancer who had stable disease on radiotherapy plus ipilimumab. The CDR3 runs from the conserved cysteine through the conserved F or W. The D gene is left open where the match is weak. Size is omitted from some rows. Given values are once, few, many or a class for expanded clones.

abundance: -
d_gene: TRBD1
v_gene: TRBV7-9
j_gene: TRBJ1-4
len: 14
CDR3aa: CASRPGQGDEKLFF
CDR3nt: TGTGCCAGCAGGCCGGGACAGGGGGATGAAAAACTGTTTTTT

abundance: -
d_gene: -
v_gene: TRBV7-2
j_gene: TRBJ2-2
len: 15
CDR3aa: CASSLFAGNTGELFF
CDR3nt: TGTGCCAGCAGCTTATTTGCCGGGAACACCGGGGAGCTGTTTTTT

abundance: -
d_gene: -
v_gene: TRBV19
j_gene: TRBJ2-6
len: 19
CDR3aa: CASSMRRSTPSVGANVLTF
CDR3nt: TGTGCCAGTAGTATGCGCCGGTCTACCCCATCTGTAGGGGCCAACGTCCTGACTTTC

abundance: -
d_gene: TRBD2
v_gene: TRBV5-4
j_gene: TRBJ2-7
len: 13
CDR3aa: CASRGGLADEQYF
CDR3nt: TGTGCCAGCAGAGGGGGACTAGCGGACGAGCAGTACTTC

abundance: medium-sized
d_gene: -
v_gene: TRBV14
j_gene: TRBJ1-3
len: 15
CDR3aa: CASSRFQGFGNTIYF
CDR3nt: TGTGCCAGCAGCCGATTCCAGGGTTTTGGAAACACCATATATTTT

abundance: -
d_gene: -
v_gene: TRBV5-1
j_gene: TRBJ1-2
len: 17
CDR3aa: CASSLKDSGTPNYGYTF
CDR3nt: TGCGCCAGCAGCTTAAAGGACTCAGGGACCCCTAACTATGGCTACACCTTC

abundance: -
d_gene: -
v_gene: TRBV10-3
j_gene: TRBJ2-3
len: 14
CDR3aa: CAISEYRESDTQYF
CDR3nt: TGTGCCATCAGTGAGTACCGGGAGTCAGATACGCAGTATTTT

abundance: -
d_gene: -
v_gene: TRBV10-3
j_gene: TRBJ1-1
len: 15
CDR3aa: CAISELGTKNTEAFF
CDR3nt: TGTGCCATCAGTGAGTTAGGAACAAAGAACACTGAAGCTTTCTTT

abundance: -
d_gene: TRBD2
v_gene: TRBV7-9
j_gene: TRBJ2-3
len: 18
CDR3aa: CASSLRRLAGGNTDTQYF
CDR3nt: TGTGCCAGCAGCCTCCGGCGGCTAGCGGGGGGGAACACAGATACGCAGTATTTT

abundance: -
d_gene: -
v_gene: TRBV5-1
j_gene: TRBJ1-1
len: 14
CDR3aa: CASSLEVGNTEAFF
CDR3nt: TGCGCCAGCAGCTTGGAAGTAGGGAACACTGAAGCTTTCTTT

abundance: once
d_gene: -
v_gene: TRBV30
j_gene: TRBJ1-6
len: 15
CDR3aa: CAWRGTFSYNSPLHF
CDR3nt: TGTGCCTGGAGAGGGACGTTTTCCTATAATTCACCCCTCCACTTT

abundance: -
d_gene: TRBD1
v_gene: TRBV30
j_gene: TRBJ1-1
len: 13
CDR3aa: CAGGQGARTEAFF
CDR3nt: TGTGCCGGGGGACAGGGGGCGCGCACTGAAGCTTTCTTT

abundance: once
d_gene: TRBD1
v_gene: TRBV25-1
j_gene: TRBJ1-1
len: 15
CDR3aa: CASGTGGHLSPEAFF
CDR3nt: TGTGCCTCAGGGACAGGGGGCCACCTCAGTCCTGAAGCTTTCTTT

abundance: few
d_gene: -
v_gene: TRBV5-6
j_gene: TRBJ1-2
len: 15
CDR3aa: CASSNPTRDNYGYTF
CDR3nt: TGTGCCAGCAGCAACCCCACCAGAGATAACTATGGCTACACCTTC

abundance: -
d_gene: -
v_gene: TRBV6-5
j_gene: TRBJ2-4
len: 14
CDR3aa: CASSPQDTKNIQYF
CDR3nt: TGTGCCAGCAGTCCCCAAGATACCAAAAACATTCAGTACTTC

abundance: -
d_gene: -
v_gene: TRBV14
j_gene: TRBJ1-2
len: 13
CDR3aa: CASSQVRGGGYTF
CDR3nt: TGTGCCAGCAGCCAAGTTCGAGGAGGCGGCTACACCTTC

abundance: -
d_gene: TRBD2
v_gene: TRBV4-1
j_gene: TRBJ2-3
len: 17
CDR3aa: CASSQDYGTSGTDTQYF
CDR3nt: TGCGCCAGCAGCCAAGATTATGGGACTAGCGGTACAGATACGCAGTATTTT

abundance: -
d_gene: -
v_gene: TRBV27
j_gene: TRBJ1-2
len: 14
CDR3aa: CASSLYGGLYGYTF
CDR3nt: TGTGCCAGCAGTTTATATGGGGGACTCTATGGCTACACCTTC

abundance: -
d_gene: -
v_gene: TRBV28
j_gene: TRBJ1-2
len: 14
CDR3aa: CASTNGERNYGYTF
CDR3nt: TGTGCCAGCACCAACGGCGAGCGTAACTATGGCTACACCTTC

abundance: -
d_gene: -
v_gene: TRBV7-8
j_gene: TRBJ1-5
len: 16
CDR3aa: CASSLGPGRINQPQHF
CDR3nt: TGTGCCAGCAGCTTAGGCCCGGGACGGATAAATCAGCCCCAGCATTTT

abundance: -
d_gene: -
v_gene: TRBV7-2
j_gene: TRBJ2-3
len: 12
CDR3aa: CASSPPTDTQYF
CDR3nt: TGTGCCAGCAGTCCCCCCACAGATACGCAGTATTTT

abundance: -
d_gene: -
v_gene: TRBV27
j_gene: TRBJ1-5
len: 14
CDR3aa: CASRAPGSNQPQHF
CDR3nt: TGTGCCAGCAGGGCGCCGGGAAGCAATCAGCCCCAGCATTTT

abundance: few
d_gene: -
v_gene: TRBV7-8
j_gene: TRBJ2-5
len: 15
CDR3aa: CASSPPGTSNGAQYF
CDR3nt: TGTGCCAGCAGTCCGCCTGGGACATCCAATGGGGCCCAGTACTTC

abundance: -
d_gene: -
v_gene: TRBV6-6
j_gene: TRBJ1-3
len: 16
CDR3aa: CASSYSSRGSGNTIYF
CDR3nt: TGTGCCAGCAGTTACTCAAGCAGGGGCTCTGGAAACACCATATATTTT

abundance: few
d_gene: -
v_gene: TRBV29-1
j_gene: TRBJ1-1
len: 12
CDR3aa: CSAQQENTEAFF
CDR3nt: TGCAGCGCACAACAGGAGAACACTGAAGCTTTCTTT

abundance: -
d_gene: TRBD1
v_gene: TRBV28
j_gene: TRBJ2-1
len: 17
CDR3aa: CASSPLGGQGAVGEQFF
CDR3nt: TGTGCCAGCAGCCCCTTAGGTGGACAGGGAGCGGTTGGTGAGCAGTTCTTC

abundance: -
d_gene: -
v_gene: TRBV27
j_gene: TRBJ1-2
len: 18
CDR3aa: CASSLSIRSSGGTYGYTF
CDR3nt: TGTGCCAGCAGTTTATCTATACGTAGTTCAGGCGGTACCTATGGCTACACCTTC

abundance: few
d_gene: -
v_gene: TRBV6-5
j_gene: TRBJ1-5
len: 14
CDR3aa: CASSGGAGNQPQHF
CDR3nt: TGTGCCAGCAGTGGTGGGGCGGGCAATCAGCCCCAGCATTTT

abundance: -
d_gene: -
v_gene: TRBV10-1
j_gene: TRBJ1-1
len: 16
CDR3aa: CASSFTQDPLGAEAFF
CDR3nt: TGCGCCAGCAGTTTTACCCAAGACCCCCTCGGCGCTGAAGCTTTCTTT

abundance: -
d_gene: -
v_gene: TRBV2
j_gene: TRBJ1-5
len: 15
CDR3aa: CASRSTGYSNQPQHF
CDR3nt: TGTGCCAGCAGATCAACAGGGTATAGCAATCAGCCCCAGCATTTT

abundance: once
d_gene: -
v_gene: TRBV27
j_gene: TRBJ1-1
len: 13
CDR3aa: CASSELKNTEAFF
CDR3nt: TGTGCCAGCAGTGAGCTAAAGAACACTGAAGCTTTCTTT

abundance: -
d_gene: -
v_gene: TRBV19
j_gene: TRBJ2-1
len: 15
CDR3aa: CASTKGRVTYNEQFF
CDR3nt: TGTGCCAGTACGAAGGGCAGGGTCACCTACAATGAGCAGTTCTTC

abundance: -
d_gene: TRBD1
v_gene: TRBV30
j_gene: TRBJ1-1
len: 14
CDR3aa: CAWSPGTGLRGAFF
CDR3nt: TGTGCCTGGAGCCCCGGGACAGGGCTTCGAGGAGCTTTCTTT

abundance: -
d_gene: -
v_gene: TRBV6-1
j_gene: TRBJ2-3
len: 16
CDR3aa: CASSVDPGASTDTQYF
CDR3nt: TGTGCCAGCAGTGTCGATCCAGGGGCTAGCACAGATACGCAGTATTTT

abundance: -
d_gene: -
v_gene: TRBV19
j_gene: TRBJ1-4
len: 12
CDR3aa: CASRSYNEKLFF
CDR3nt: TGTGCCAGTAGGAGTTATAATGAAAAACTGTTTTTT

abundance: -
d_gene: TRBD1
v_gene: TRBV5-1
j_gene: TRBJ2-5
len: 15
CDR3aa: CASSLTGAGKETQYF
CDR3nt: TGCGCCAGCAGCTTGACAGGGGCAGGAAAAGAGACCCAGTACTTC

abundance: -
d_gene: -
v_gene: TRBV14
j_gene: TRBJ2-2
len: 15
CDR3aa: CASSQGSAYTGELFF
CDR3nt: TGTGCCAGCAGCCAAGGGTCAGCCTACACCGGGGAGCTGTTTTTT

abundance: -
d_gene: -
v_gene: TRBV5-1
j_gene: TRBJ2-3
len: 15
CDR3aa: CASRGGAASTDTQYF
CDR3nt: TGCGCCAGCAGAGGGGGGGCCGCTAGCACAGATACGCAGTATTTT

abundance: -
d_gene: -
v_gene: TRBV5-6
j_gene: TRBJ1-5
len: 15
CDR3aa: CASSLKARSNQPQHF
CDR3nt: TGTGCCAGCAGCTTGAAGGCCAGAAGCAATCAGCCCCAGCATTTT

abundance: -
d_gene: -
v_gene: TRBV11-2
j_gene: TRBJ2-3
len: 13
CDR3aa: CASSRRSWDTQYF
CDR3nt: TGTGCCAGCAGCCGTCGTAGCTGGGATACGCAGTATTTT

abundance: -
d_gene: -
v_gene: TRBV15
j_gene: TRBJ2-3
len: 17
CDR3aa: CATSRDGGGFRTDTQYF
CDR3nt: TGTGCCACCAGCAGAGATGGGGGTGGGTTTCGCACAGATACGCAGTATTTT

abundance: -
d_gene: -
v_gene: TRBV7-9
j_gene: TRBJ2-7
len: 14
CDR3aa: CASSLAMSPVEQYF
CDR3nt: TGTGCCAGCAGCTTAGCGATGAGCCCGGTCGAGCAGTACTTC

abundance: -
d_gene: -
v_gene: TRBV7-9
j_gene: TRBJ2-5
len: 16
CDR3aa: CASSSRGDWNQETQYF
CDR3nt: TGTGCCAGCAGCTCGAGGGGTGACTGGAACCAAGAGACCCAGTACTTC

abundance: -
d_gene: TRBD1
v_gene: TRBV9
j_gene: TRBJ2-3
len: 15
CDR3aa: CASSERQGRTDTQYF
CDR3nt: TGTGCCAGCAGCGAGCGACAGGGCCGCACAGATACGCAGTATTTT

abundance: -
d_gene: TRBD2
v_gene: TRBV5-8
j_gene: TRBJ2-5
len: 15
CDR3aa: CASSTWTSEGETQYF
CDR3nt: TGTGCCAGCAGCACCTGGACTAGCGAGGGAGAGACCCAGTACTTC

abundance: once
d_gene: -
v_gene: TRBV6-1
j_gene: TRBJ1-2
len: 19
CDR3aa: CASSEGLVGWATTNYGYTF
CDR3nt: TGTGCCAGCAGTGAAGGGTTAGTTGGGTGGGCCACAACTAACTATGGCTACACCTTC

abundance: -
d_gene: -
v_gene: TRBV6-5
j_gene: TRBJ2-5
len: 14
CDR3aa: CASSSPRTQETQYF
CDR3nt: TGTGCCAGCAGTTCTCCGAGGACCCAAGAGACCCAGTACTTC